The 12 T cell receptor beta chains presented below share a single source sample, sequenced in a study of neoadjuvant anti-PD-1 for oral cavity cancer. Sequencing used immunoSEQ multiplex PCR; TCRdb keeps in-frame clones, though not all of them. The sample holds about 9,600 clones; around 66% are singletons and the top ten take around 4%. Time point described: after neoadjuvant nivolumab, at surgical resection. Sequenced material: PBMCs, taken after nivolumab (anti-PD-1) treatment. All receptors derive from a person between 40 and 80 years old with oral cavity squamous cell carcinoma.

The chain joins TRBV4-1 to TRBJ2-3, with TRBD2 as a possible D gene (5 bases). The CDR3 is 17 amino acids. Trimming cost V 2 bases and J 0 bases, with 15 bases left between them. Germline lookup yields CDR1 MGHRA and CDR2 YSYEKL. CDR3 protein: CASSQRSGRTSTDTQYF. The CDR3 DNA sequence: TGCGCCAGCAGCCAAAGATCGGGAAGGACTAGCACAGATACGCAGTATTTT.

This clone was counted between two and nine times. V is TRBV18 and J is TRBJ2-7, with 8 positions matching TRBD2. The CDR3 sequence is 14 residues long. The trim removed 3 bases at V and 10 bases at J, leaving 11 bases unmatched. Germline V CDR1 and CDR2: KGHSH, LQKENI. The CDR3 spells CASSPIELADGQYF. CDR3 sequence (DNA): TGTGCCAGCTCACCGATCGAACTAGCGGACGGCCAGTACTTC.

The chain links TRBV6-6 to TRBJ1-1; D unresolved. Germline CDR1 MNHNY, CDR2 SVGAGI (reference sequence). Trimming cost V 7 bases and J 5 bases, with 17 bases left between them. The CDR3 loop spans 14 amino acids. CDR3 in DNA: TGTGCCAGCACTTTAGGCGGGGTTAGGACTGAAGCTTTCTTT. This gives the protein CASTLGGVRTEAFF.

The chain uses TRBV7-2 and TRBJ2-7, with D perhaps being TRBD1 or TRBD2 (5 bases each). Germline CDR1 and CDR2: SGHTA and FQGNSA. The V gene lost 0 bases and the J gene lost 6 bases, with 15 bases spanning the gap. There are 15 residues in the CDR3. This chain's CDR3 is CASSLAPGTIFEQYF. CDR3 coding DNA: TGTGCCAGCAGCTTAGCGCCCGGGACGATATTCGAGCAGTACTTC. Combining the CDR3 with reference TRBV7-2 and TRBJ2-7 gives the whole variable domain GAGVSQSPSNKVTEKGKDVELRCDPISGHTALYWYRQSLGQGLEFLIYFQGNSAPDKSGLPSDRFSAERTGGSVSTLTIQRTQQEDSAVYLCASSLAPGTIFEQYFGPGTRLTVT.

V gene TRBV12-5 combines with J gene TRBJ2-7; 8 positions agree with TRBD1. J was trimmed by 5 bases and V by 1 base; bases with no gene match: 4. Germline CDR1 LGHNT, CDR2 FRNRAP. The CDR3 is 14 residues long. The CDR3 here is CASGLGQGLHEQYF. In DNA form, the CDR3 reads TGTGCTAGTGGTTTGGGACAGGGGCTGCACGAGCAGTACTTC.

The chain's CDR3 is CASSLDPGANYGYTF. The CDR3 DNA follows: TGTGCCAGCAGTTTAGATCCAGGGGCTAACTATGGCTACACCTTC. The rearrangement uses TRBV27 and TRBJ1-2, with D possibly matching TRBD1 (6 bases). This CDR3 has 15 residues. Per germline, CDR1 MNHEY and CDR2 SMNVEV (reference sequence). V lost 2 bases and J lost 0, with 10 bases in between.

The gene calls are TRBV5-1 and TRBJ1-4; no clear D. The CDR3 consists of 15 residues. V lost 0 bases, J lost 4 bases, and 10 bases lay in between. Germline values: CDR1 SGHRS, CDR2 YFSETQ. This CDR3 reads CASSLVSGSNEKLFF. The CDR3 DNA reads TGCGCCAGCAGCTTGGTTTCGGGGAGTAATGAAAAACTGTTTTTT.

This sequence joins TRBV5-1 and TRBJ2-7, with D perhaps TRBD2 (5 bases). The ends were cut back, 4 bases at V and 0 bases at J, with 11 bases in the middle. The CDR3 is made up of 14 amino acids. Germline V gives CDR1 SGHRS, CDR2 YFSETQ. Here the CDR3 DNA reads TGCGCCAGCAGCATGACGGGAAGCTCCTACGAGCAGTACTTC. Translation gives CASSMTGSSYEQYF.

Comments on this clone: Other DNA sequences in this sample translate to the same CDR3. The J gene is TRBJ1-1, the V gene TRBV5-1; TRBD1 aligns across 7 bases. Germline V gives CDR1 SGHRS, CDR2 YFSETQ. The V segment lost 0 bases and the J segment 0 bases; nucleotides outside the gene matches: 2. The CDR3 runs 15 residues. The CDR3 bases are TGCGCCAGCAGCTTGGCAGGGGGTTTGAACACTGAAGCTTTCTTT. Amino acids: CASSLAGGLNTEAFF.

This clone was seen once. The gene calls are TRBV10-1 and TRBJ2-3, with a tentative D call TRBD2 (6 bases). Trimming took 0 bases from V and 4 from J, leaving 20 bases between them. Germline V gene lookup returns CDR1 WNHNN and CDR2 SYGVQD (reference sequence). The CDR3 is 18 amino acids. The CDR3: CASSESSTGGGLSDTQYF. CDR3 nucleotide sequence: TGCGCCAGCAGTGAGTCGTCGACTGGCGGAGGGTTGTCAGATACGCAGTATTTT.

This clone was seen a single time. The CDR3 DNA reads as TGTGCCTGGAGTCCCGGGGGTAGCGGGGAAGAGACCCAGTACTTC. This codes for CAWSPGGSGEETQYF. V and J are TRBV30 and TRBJ2-5, with 8 positions matching TRBD2. The length of the CDR3 is 15 residues. V dropped 2 bases and J dropped 3; count of bases not matched to a gene: 8. The germline CDR1 and CDR2 sequences are GTSNPN and SVGIG (reference sequence). The entire variable domain, with the rest obtained from reference TRBV30 and TRBJ2-5, is as follows: SQTIHQWPATLVQPVGSPLSLECTVEGTSNPNLYWYRQAAGRGLQLLFYSVGIGQISSEVPQNLSASRPQDRQFILSSKKLLLSDSGFYLCAWSPGGSGEETQYFGPGTRLLVL.

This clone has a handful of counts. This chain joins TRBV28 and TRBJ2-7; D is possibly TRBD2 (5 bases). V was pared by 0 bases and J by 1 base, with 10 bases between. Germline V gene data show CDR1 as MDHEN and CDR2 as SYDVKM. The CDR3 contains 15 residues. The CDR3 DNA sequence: TGTGCCAGCAGTTTATGGGGGAGTGGGTCCTACGAGCAGTACTTC. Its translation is CASSLWGSGSYEQYF.